This T cell receptor beta chain was captured by sequencing in a study of early T cells in non-severe SARS-CoV-2 infection. Remarks on this clonotype: The target antigen is unknown.

The ends were cut back, 5 bases at V and 4 bases at J, with 11 bases in the middle. The germline gives CDR1 SGHAT, CDR2 FQNNGV. This CDR3 contains 14 residues. General study points: The study's VDJdb matching favored anti-spike CD8 responses and missed private and CD4 specificities.

In TCRdb, the 5' RACE reads were re-called with MiXCR into one record per CDR3 protein. In the table there are 27,000 or so distinct CDR3 sequences, about 2.7% of which are singletons. The origin of this receptor is an adult who was a healthcare worker with PCR-confirmed SARS-CoV-2 infection or an uninfected control (not recorded which). The chain couples TRBV11-2 to TRBJ2-2; the D gene could be TRBD1 or TRBD2 (5 bases each). Sequences were obtained from whole blood. CDR3 nucleotide sequence: TGTGCCAGCAGCACAGGACTGACCACCGGGGAGCTGTTTTTT. It encodes CASSTGLTTGELFF. Complete variable domain (other parts from reference TRBV11-2 and TRBJ2-2): EAGVAQSPRYKIIEKRQSVAFWCNPISGHATLYWYQQILGQGPKLLIQFQNNGVVDDSQLPKDRFSAERLKGVDSTLKIQPAKLEDSAVYLCASSTGLTTGELFFGEGSRLTVL.